These T cell receptor beta chains were read from a single sample in a study of blood T cell repertoires in COVID-19. The table came from immunoSEQ multiplex PCR; TCRdb's copy has only in-frame clones and leaves some out. The table has hundreds of thousands of clones, 85% to 90% seen once. The sequencing input was PBMCs or T cells enriched from blood (not recorded which). The receptors were sampled from a man in his fifties or sixties who had been exposed to COVID-19. CDR3s include the opening cysteine and the closing phenylalanine or tryptophan. The D gene is left open where the match is weak. Clone size is stated in some rows and not others, as once, few, many or a class when expanded.

TRBJ2-2 NA NA TRBV21-1 CASSNKLPGHLIANTGELFF TGTGCCAGCAGCAATAAACTCCCGGGACACCTGATAGCGAACACCGGGGAGCTGTTTTTT
TRBJ2-1 TRBD2 NA TRBV7-9 CASSSFPSGRVTDEQFF TGTGCCAGCAGCTCGTTCCCTAGCGGGAGAGTGACCGATGAGCAGTTCTTC
TRBJ1-5 NA NA TRBV5-4 CASSRGGTGNQPQHF TGTGCCAGCAGCCGCGGGGGGACGGGCAATCAGCCCCAGCATTTT
TRBJ1-4 TRBD1 NA TRBV7-9 CASSEGTALNEKLFF TGTGCCAGCAGTGAAGGGACAGCGTTGAATGAAAAACTGTTTTTT
TRBJ1-1 NA NA TRBV28 CASSLIVSEAFF TGTGCCAGCAGTTTAATTGTCTCTGAAGCTTTCTTT
TRBJ1-1 NA NA TRBV11-2 CASSEGTEAFF TGTGCCAGCAGCGAGGGCACTGAAGCTTTCTTT
TRBJ1-6 NA once TRBV6-5 CASRRLGSPLHF TGTGCCAGCCGTCGACTTGGTTCACCCCTCCACTTT
TRBJ1-3 NA NA TRBV28 CASSLSLLSGNTIYF TGTGCCAGCAGTTTATCTCTACTCTCTGGAAACACCATATATTTT
TRBJ2-5 TRBD2 NA TRBV5-1 CASSRLAGGETQYF TGCGCCAGCAGTCGGCTAGCGGGGGGAGAGACCCAGTACTTC
TRBJ2-3 TRBD2 NA TRBV11-2 CASSRLAGGLSGTQYF TGTGCCAGCAGCCGACTAGCGGGGGGCCTTTCAGGTACGCAGTATTTT
TRBJ2-7 NA once TRBV5-4 CASSLATRQNSYEQYF TGTGCCAGCAGCTTGGCTACTCGACAAAATTCCTACGAGCAGTACTTC
TRBJ1-5 NA NA TRBV4-1 CASSQGAGDQPQHF TGCGCCAGCAGCCAAGGGGCCGGGGATCAGCCCCAGCATTTT
TRBJ2-1 TRBD2 NA TRBV7-9 CASSFGLAGWDEQFF TGTGCCAGCAGCTTCGGACTAGCGGGATGGGATGAGCAGTTCTTC
TRBJ1-1 NA NA TRBV2 CATTTQAMNTEAFF TGTGCCACAACTACCCAAGCGATGAACACTGAAGCTTTCTTT
TRBJ2-5 TRBD1 once TRBV6-6 CASSWTGVQETQYF TGTGCCAGCAGTTGGACAGGAGTACAAGAGACCCAGTACTTC
TRBJ1-2 TRBD1 NA TRBV3-1/TRBV3-2 CASSLGQGARYGYTF TGTGCCAGCAGCTTAGGACAGGGGGCTAGGTATGGCTACACCTTC
TRBJ1-1 NA NA TRBV10-1 CASSDSYTEAFF TGCGCCAGCAGTGATTCATACACTGAAGCTTTCTTT
TRBJ2-1 NA NA TRBV9 CASSVEGLGTYNEQFF TGTGCCAGCAGCGTAGAGGGACTGGGCACCTACAATGAGCAGTTCTTC
TRBJ2-2 TRBD1 NA TRBV5-1 CASSAGTDTGELFF TGCGCCAGCAGCGCCGGGACAGACACCGGGGAGCTGTTTTTT
TRBJ1-1 NA NA TRBV18 CASSPYRDTEAFF TGTGCCAGCTCCCCTTACAGGGACACTGAAGCTTTCTTT
TRBJ2-1 TRBD1 NA TRBV10-3 CAISGTGWINEQFF TGTGCCATCAGCGGGACAGGGTGGATCAATGAGCAGTTCTTC
TRBJ1-2 TRBD1 few TRBV9 CASSVGPGQQLNYGYTF TGTGCCAGCAGCGTCGGACCGGGACAGCAACTTAACTATGGCTACACCTTC
TRBJ2-3 NA few TRBV7-3 CASSSGPRTLDTQYF TGTGCCAGCAGCTCCGGTCCCCGCACTTTAGATACGCAGTATTTT
TRBJ2-2 NA NA TRBV5-1 CASSIAGAQPGELFF TGCGCCAGCAGCATAGCAGGGGCGCAGCCCGGGGAGCTGTTTTTT
TRBJ2-5 NA few TRBV28 CASSRTVQETQYF TGTGCCAGCAGTCGGACAGTGCAAGAGACCCAGTACTTC
TRBJ2-2 TRBD2 once TRBV5-1 CASSSLLAGGPGTGELFF TGCGCCAGCAGCTCGTTACTAGCGGGAGGGCCCGGCACCGGGGAGCTGTTTTTT
TRBJ2-6 NA NA TRBV28 CASSLGPLAGANVLTF TGTGCCAGCAGTTTGGGGCCCCTGGCTGGGGCCAACGTCCTGACTTTC